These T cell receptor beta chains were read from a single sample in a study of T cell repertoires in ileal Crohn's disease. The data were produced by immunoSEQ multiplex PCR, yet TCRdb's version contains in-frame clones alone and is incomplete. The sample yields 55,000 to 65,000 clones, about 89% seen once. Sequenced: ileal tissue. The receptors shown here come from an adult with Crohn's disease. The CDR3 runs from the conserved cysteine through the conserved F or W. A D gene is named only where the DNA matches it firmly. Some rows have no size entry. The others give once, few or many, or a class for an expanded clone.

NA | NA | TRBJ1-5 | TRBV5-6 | TGTGCCAGCAGCCTTGCGCGGCGTGAGCCCCAGCATTTT | CASSLARREPQHF
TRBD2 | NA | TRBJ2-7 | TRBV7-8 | TGTGCCAGCAGCTTAGTCGGAGCGGGAGGCTACGAGCAGTACTTC | CASSLVGAGGYEQYF
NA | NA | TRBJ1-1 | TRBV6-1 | TGTGCCAGCAGTGACTTGAACACTGAAGCTTTCTTT | CASSDLNTEAFF
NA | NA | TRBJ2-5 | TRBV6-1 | TGTGCCAGCAGTGAGGCTCAGACCCAGTACTTC | CASSEAQTQYF
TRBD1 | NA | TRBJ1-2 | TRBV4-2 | TGTGCCAGCAGCCGCGGGACAGGGGGAACCCTCTATGGCTACACCTTC | CASSRGTGGTLYGYTF
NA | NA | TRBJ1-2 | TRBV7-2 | TGTGCCAGCAGCTTATTCGGGAGCTACTATGGCTACACCTTC | CASSLFGSYYGYTF
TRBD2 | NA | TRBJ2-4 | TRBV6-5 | TGTGCCAGCAGTTCAGGGACTAGCGGAAACATTCAGTACTTC | CASSSGTSGNIQYF
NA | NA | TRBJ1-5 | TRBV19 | TGTGCCAGTAGTAGGCAGGGCTATCAGCCCCAGCATTTT | CASSRQGYQPQHF
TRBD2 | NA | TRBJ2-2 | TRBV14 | TGTGCCAGCAGAGACAGACTAGCGGGCCCGGTTGGGGAGCTGTTTTTT | CASRDRLAGPVGELFF
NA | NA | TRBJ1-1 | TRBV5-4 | TGTGCCAGCAGCTTGGGTGCGGGGGAAACTGAAGCTTTCTTT | CASSLGAGETEAFF
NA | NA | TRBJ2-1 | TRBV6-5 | TGTGCCAGCAGCCCCTCTACCAGGGGGCAGTTCTTC | CASSPSTRGQFF
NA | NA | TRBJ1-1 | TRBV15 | TGTGCCACCAGCAGTCAGGGTCCAGGAACTGAAGCTTTCTTT | CATSSQGPGTEAFF
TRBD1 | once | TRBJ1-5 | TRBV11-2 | TGTGCCAGCAGCACCCGGACAGGGCTTAGCAATCAGCCCCAGCATTTT | CASSTRTGLSNQPQHF
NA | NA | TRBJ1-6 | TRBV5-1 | TGCGCCAGCAGCTTGTGGGGCCGAGAGAATTCACCCCTCCACTTT | CASSLWGRENSPLHF
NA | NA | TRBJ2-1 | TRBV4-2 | TGTGCCAGCAGCCAAGAAGGAGCTCCATTGGGGAGCATGAATGAGCAGTTCTTC | CASSQEGAPLGSMNEQFF